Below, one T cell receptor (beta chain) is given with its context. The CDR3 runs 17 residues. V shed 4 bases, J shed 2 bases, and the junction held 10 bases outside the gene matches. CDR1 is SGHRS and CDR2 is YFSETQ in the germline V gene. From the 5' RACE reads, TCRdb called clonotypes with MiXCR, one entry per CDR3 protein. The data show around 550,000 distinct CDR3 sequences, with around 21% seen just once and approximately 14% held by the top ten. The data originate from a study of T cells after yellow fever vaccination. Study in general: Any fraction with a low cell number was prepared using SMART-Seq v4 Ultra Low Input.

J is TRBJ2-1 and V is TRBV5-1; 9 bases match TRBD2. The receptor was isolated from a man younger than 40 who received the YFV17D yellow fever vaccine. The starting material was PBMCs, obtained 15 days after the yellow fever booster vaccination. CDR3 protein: CASSPLRGRVAYNEQFF. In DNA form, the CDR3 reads TGCGCCAGCAGCCCCTTGCGCGGGAGGGTGGCCTACAATGAGCAGTTCTTC. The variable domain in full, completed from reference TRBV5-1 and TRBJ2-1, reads KAGVTQTPRYLIKTRGQQVTLSCSPISGHRSVSWYQQTPGQGLQFLFEYFSETQRNKGNFPGRFSGRQFSNSRSEMNVSTLELGDSALYLCASSPLRGRVAYNEQFFGPGTRLTVL.